This is a list of T cell receptor beta chains from one sample in a study of T cell responses to AZD1222 COVID-19 vaccine. Measured with immunoSEQ multiplex PCR; TCRdb has only the in-frame clones, and not every one. The sample contains about 130,000 clones, approximately 93% of which appear only once. The input for sequencing was peripheral blood, taken on day 0 of AZD1222 vaccination. The receptors come from an adult in good health. Each CDR3 is given with its conserved first and last residue. A D gene is named only where the DNA matches it firmly. Part of the rows lack a size; the others show once, few, many or a class for expanded clones.

V gene: TRBV5-1; J gene: TRBJ2-3; D gene: NA; clone size: NA; CDR3 protein: CASSLQPSTDTQYF; CDR3 DNA: TGCGCCAGCAGCTTACAACCTAGCACAGATACGCAGTATTTT
V gene: TRBV10-3; J gene: TRBJ1-6; D gene: TRBD1; clone size: NA; CDR3 protein: CAIRGQGNSPLHF; CDR3 DNA: TGTGCCATCAGGGGACAGGGAAATTCACCCCTCCACTTT
V gene: TRBV19; J gene: TRBJ1-3; D gene: NA; clone size: NA; CDR3 protein: CASSTLQGSGNTIYF; CDR3 DNA: TGTGCCAGTAGTACCTTACAGGGCTCTGGAAACACCATATATTTT
V gene: TRBV4-2; J gene: TRBJ1-1; D gene: NA; clone size: once; CDR3 protein: CASSPQFGGGGTEAFF; CDR3 DNA: TGTGCCAGCAGCCCCCAGTTTGGTGGGGGCGGCACTGAAGCTTTCTTT
V gene: TRBV19; J gene: TRBJ1-5; D gene: NA; clone size: NA; CDR3 protein: CATTNQGSDQPQHF; CDR3 DNA: TGTGCCACCACAAACCAGGGGTCTGATCAGCCCCAGCATTTT
V gene: TRBV7-9; J gene: TRBJ1-1; D gene: NA; clone size: NA; CDR3 protein: CASSLSRLNTEAFF; CDR3 DNA: TGTGCCAGCAGCTTAAGCAGGCTGAACACTGAAGCTTTCTTT
V gene: TRBV9; J gene: TRBJ1-2; D gene: TRBD1; clone size: NA; CDR3 protein: CASSVAEGAYGYTF; CDR3 DNA: TGTGCCAGCAGCGTAGCTGAGGGGGCCTATGGCTACACCTTC
V gene: TRBV27; J gene: TRBJ2-1; D gene: NA; clone size: once; CDR3 protein: CASSFWAGVIDEQFF; CDR3 DNA: TGTGCCAGCAGTTTCTGGGCAGGGGTCATCGATGAGCAGTTCTTC
V gene: TRBV18; J gene: TRBJ1-1; D gene: NA; clone size: NA; CDR3 protein: CASSPQGTETEAFF; CDR3 DNA: TGTGCCAGCTCACCACAGGGCACGGAAACTGAAGCTTTCTTT
V gene: TRBV6-5; J gene: TRBJ1-2; D gene: NA; clone size: NA; CDR3 protein: CASSSTDNYGYTF; CDR3 DNA: TGTGCCAGCAGTTCGACAGATAACTATGGCTACACCTTC
V gene: TRBV11-2; J gene: TRBJ1-2; D gene: NA; clone size: NA; CDR3 protein: CASSPRRQGISGYTF; CDR3 DNA: TGTGCCAGCAGCCCACGGCGCCAGGGGATCAGTGGCTACACCTTC
V gene: TRBV25-1; J gene: TRBJ2-6; D gene: TRBD2; clone size: NA; CDR3 protein: CASSEFSGASGANVLTF; CDR3 DNA: TGTGCCAGCAGTGAATTTAGCGGGGCTAGCGGGGCCAACGTCCTGACTTTC
V gene: TRBV5-6; J gene: TRBJ1-4; D gene: NA; clone size: NA; CDR3 protein: CASSSGRTVREKLFF; CDR3 DNA: TGTGCCAGCAGCTCCGGAAGGACAGTGAGGGAAAAACTGTTTTTT
V gene: TRBV6-5; J gene: TRBJ1-3; D gene: NA; clone size: NA; CDR3 protein: CASSYSRLWLNTIYF; CDR3 DNA: TGTGCCAGCAGTTACTCGCGTCTCTGGCTAAACACCATATATTTT
V gene: TRBV5-6; J gene: TRBJ1-1; D gene: TRBD1; clone size: NA; CDR3 protein: CASSSQGYGNTEAFF; CDR3 DNA: TGTGCCAGCAGCTCACAGGGGTACGGGAACACTGAAGCTTTCTTT
V gene: TRBV5-6; J gene: TRBJ2-3; D gene: TRBD1; clone size: NA; CDR3 protein: CASSFLQGDTQYF; CDR3 DNA: TGTGCCAGCAGCTTCCTACAGGGGGATACGCAGTATTTT
V gene: TRBV3-1/TRBV3-2; J gene: TRBJ2-5; D gene: NA; clone size: NA; CDR3 protein: CASSQLQAVKGTQYF; CDR3 DNA: TGTGCCAGCAGCCAATTGCAGGCGGTAAAGGGGACCCAGTACTTC
V gene: TRBV4-1; J gene: TRBJ1-3; D gene: TRBD1; clone size: once; CDR3 protein: CASSQPATTGGNTIYF; CDR3 DNA: TGCGCCAGCAGCCAGCCCGCCACGACAGGGGGAAACACCATATATTTT
V gene: TRBV5-1; J gene: TRBJ1-2; D gene: TRBD1; clone size: NA; CDR3 protein: CASSPPGGTGTGYTF; CDR3 DNA: TGCGCCAGCAGCCCTCCCGGCGGGACAGGGACTGGCTACACCTTC
V gene: TRBV7-8; J gene: TRBJ2-7; D gene: TRBD1; clone size: NA; CDR3 protein: CASSLRGRTGLYEQYF; CDR3 DNA: TGTGCCAGCAGCTTAAGGGGTCGGACAGGGTTATACGAGCAGTACTTC
V gene: TRBV6-5; J gene: TRBJ1-3; D gene: NA; clone size: NA; CDR3 protein: CASSYSATVGNTIYF; CDR3 DNA: TGTGCCAGCAGTTACTCAGCAACAGTTGGAAACACCATATATTTT
V gene: TRBV5-4; J gene: TRBJ2-7; D gene: TRBD1; clone size: NA; CDR3 protein: CASSLGGASYEQYF; CDR3 DNA: TGTGCCAGCAGCTTAGGGGGCGCCTCCTACGAGCAGTACTTC
V gene: TRBV18; J gene: TRBJ1-1; D gene: NA; clone size: NA; CDR3 protein: CASSPRKEMNTEAFF; CDR3 DNA: TGTGCCAGCTCACCCCGGAAAGAGATGAACACTGAAGCTTTCTTT
V gene: TRBV2; J gene: TRBJ1-3; D gene: NA; clone size: NA; CDR3 protein: CASSESVNTIYF; CDR3 DNA: TGTGCCAGCAGTGAAAGCGTGAACACCATATATTTT
V gene: TRBV11-2; J gene: TRBJ2-5; D gene: TRBD2; clone size: NA; CDR3 protein: CASSLSAGLPQETQYF; CDR3 DNA: TGTGCCAGCAGCTTGTCAGCGGGGCTGCCCCAAGAGACCCAGTACTTC
V gene: TRBV9; J gene: TRBJ1-6; D gene: NA; clone size: NA; CDR3 protein: CASSVDFNNNSPLHF; CDR3 DNA: TGTGCCAGCAGCGTGGACTTCAACAATAATTCACCCCTCCACTTT
V gene: TRBV6-6; J gene: TRBJ2-1; D gene: NA; clone size: once; CDR3 protein: CATVGGDEQFF; CDR3 DNA: TGTGCCACCGTAGGGGGTGATGAGCAGTTCTTC
V gene: TRBV18; J gene: TRBJ2-3; D gene: NA; clone size: NA; CDR3 protein: CASSPIQASTDTQYF; CDR3 DNA: TGTGCCAGCTCACCAATCCAGGCTAGCACAGATACGCAGTATTTT
V gene: TRBV7-8; J gene: TRBJ1-1; D gene: TRBD1; clone size: once; CDR3 protein: CASSLGGGAEAFF; CDR3 DNA: TGTGCCAGCAGCTTAGGAGGGGGCGCTGAAGCTTTCTTT
V gene: TRBV11-2; J gene: TRBJ2-4; D gene: NA; clone size: NA; CDR3 protein: CASSPQLGEIVPIQYF; CDR3 DNA: TGTGCCAGCAGCCCACAATTAGGGGAAATCGTGCCCATTCAGTACTTC
V gene: TRBV10-3; J gene: TRBJ1-2; D gene: NA; clone size: NA; CDR3 protein: CAISGTTYGYTF; CDR3 DNA: TGTGCCATCAGTGGGACTACCTATGGCTACACCTTC
V gene: TRBV6-5; J gene: TRBJ1-2; D gene: NA; clone size: NA; CDR3 protein: CASSYSNIAYGYTF; CDR3 DNA: TGTGCCAGCAGTTACTCTAACATAGCTTATGGCTACACCTTC
V gene: TRBV11-2; J gene: TRBJ2-5; D gene: TRBD2; clone size: NA; CDR3 protein: CASQLGGSQETQYF; CDR3 DNA: TGTGCCAGCCAATTGGGGGGGTCTCAAGAGACCCAGTACTTC
V gene: TRBV9; J gene: TRBJ2-7; D gene: TRBD1; clone size: NA; CDR3 protein: CASSPRTGNNEQYF; CDR3 DNA: TGTGCCAGCAGCCCTCGGACAGGGAACAACGAGCAGTACTTC
V gene: TRBV16; J gene: TRBJ1-1; D gene: NA; clone size: NA; CDR3 protein: CASSPLPREGTEAFF; CDR3 DNA: TGTGCCAGCAGCCCCCTCCCGCGGGAGGGCACTGAAGCTTTCTTT
V gene: TRBV5-6; J gene: TRBJ1-1; D gene: NA; clone size: once; CDR3 protein: CASSLVSGRDTYTEAFF; CDR3 DNA: TGTGCCAGCAGCTTGGTATCAGGGCGGGACACTTACACTGAAGCTTTCTTT
V gene: TRBV19; J gene: TRBJ1-5; D gene: NA; clone size: NA; CDR3 protein: CASSRQDYGQPQHF; CDR3 DNA: TGTGCCAGTAGTAGACAGGATTACGGTCAGCCCCAGCATTTT
V gene: TRBV12-3/TRBV12-4; J gene: TRBJ1-1; D gene: TRBD1; clone size: NA; CDR3 protein: CASSSDRGRVAFF; CDR3 DNA: TGTGCCAGCAGTTCCGACAGGGGGCGAGTAGCTTTCTTT
V gene: TRBV19; J gene: TRBJ2-3; D gene: TRBD1; clone size: NA; CDR3 protein: CAVGQGLRDTQYF; CDR3 DNA: TGTGCCGTAGGACAGGGGCTACGAGATACGCAGTATTTT
V gene: TRBV18; J gene: TRBJ1-4; D gene: NA; clone size: once; CDR3 protein: CASSRRDGYEKLFF; CDR3 DNA: TGTGCCAGCTCACGCCGGGACGGTTATGAAAAACTGTTTTTT
V gene: TRBV10-1; J gene: TRBJ2-1; D gene: TRBD2; clone size: NA; CDR3 protein: CARLTGTTYNEQFF; CDR3 DNA: TGCGCCAGGCTTACCGGGACTACTTACAATGAGCAGTTCTTC
V gene: TRBV14; J gene: TRBJ1-6; D gene: NA; clone size: NA; CDR3 protein: CASSQYLPGARASSYNSPLHF; CDR3 DNA: TGTGCCAGCAGCCAATATCTTCCGGGGGCAAGAGCCTCCTCCTATAATTCACCCCTCCACTTT
V gene: TRBV19; J gene: TRBJ2-6; D gene: NA; clone size: NA; CDR3 protein: CATVAGMGANVLTF; CDR3 DNA: TGTGCCACCGTGGCAGGAATGGGGGCCAACGTCCTGACTTTC
V gene: TRBV11-2; J gene: TRBJ2-7; D gene: NA; clone size: NA; CDR3 protein: CASSLENFSEQYF; CDR3 DNA: TGTGCCAGCAGCTTAGAAAACTTCAGCGAGCAGTACTTC
V gene: TRBV5-1; J gene: TRBJ1-6; D gene: NA; clone size: NA; CDR3 protein: CASSVGNSPLHF; CDR3 DNA: TGCGCCAGCAGCGTAGGGAATTCACCCCTCCACTTT
V gene: TRBV5-4; J gene: TRBJ1-6; D gene: NA; clone size: NA; CDR3 protein: CASSYAPVDNSPLHF; CDR3 DNA: TGTGCCAGCAGCTACGCCCCTGTGGATAATTCACCCCTCCACTTT
V gene: TRBV5-6; J gene: TRBJ2-1; D gene: TRBD2; clone size: NA; CDR3 protein: CASSSIAGGDEQFF; CDR3 DNA: TGTGCCAGCAGCTCCATAGCGGGGGGAGATGAGCAGTTCTTC
V gene: TRBV6-5; J gene: TRBJ1-2; D gene: NA; clone size: few; CDR3 protein: CATKQAALVYGYTF; CDR3 DNA: TGTGCCACTAAACAGGCAGCCTTGGTTTATGGCTACACCTTC
V gene: TRBV9; J gene: TRBJ1-2; D gene: NA; clone size: NA; CDR3 protein: CASSSRDVYGYTF; CDR3 DNA: TGTGCCAGCAGCTCCCGGGACGTCTATGGCTACACCTTC
V gene: TRBV3-1/TRBV3-2; J gene: TRBJ2-1; D gene: TRBD2; clone size: NA; CDR3 protein: CASSPRWLAGVKYNEQFF; CDR3 DNA: TGTGCCAGCAGCCCCCGGTGGCTAGCGGGGGTTAAATACAATGAGCAGTTCTTC
V gene: TRBV7-2; J gene: TRBJ1-2; D gene: NA; clone size: NA; CDR3 protein: CASSLGDRRGF; CDR3 DNA: TGTGCCAGCAGCTTGGGAGACCGAAGGGGCTTC
V gene: TRBV29-1; J gene: TRBJ2-7; D gene: NA; clone size: NA; CDR3 protein: CSVGFSARGFYEQYF; CDR3 DNA: TGCAGCGTTGGGTTTAGCGCACGGGGGTTCTACGAGCAGTACTTC
V gene: TRBV7-9; J gene: TRBJ2-1; D gene: NA; clone size: NA; CDR3 protein: CASSLARDVNNEQFF; CDR3 DNA: TGTGCCAGCAGCTTAGCCCGGGACGTTAACAATGAGCAGTTCTTC
V gene: TRBV12-3/TRBV12-4; J gene: TRBJ1-2; D gene: NA; clone size: NA; CDR3 protein: CASTPVVYGYTF; CDR3 DNA: TGTGCCAGCACGCCCGTTGTCTATGGCTACACCTTC
V gene: TRBV12-5; J gene: TRBJ1-2; D gene: NA; clone size: NA; CDR3 protein: CASGYSNYGYTF; CDR3 DNA: TGTGCTAGTGGTTACAGCAACTATGGCTACACCTTC
V gene: TRBV6-5; J gene: TRBJ1-1; D gene: TRBD1; clone size: NA; CDR3 protein: CASRITGVTEAFF; CDR3 DNA: TGTGCCAGCAGAATAACAGGGGTAACTGAAGCTTTCTTT
V gene: TRBV5-8; J gene: TRBJ1-4; D gene: TRBD1; clone size: NA; CDR3 protein: CASSFVNGTGYEKLFF; CDR3 DNA: TGTGCCAGCAGCTTTGTGAACGGGACAGGGTATGAAAAACTGTTTTTT
V gene: TRBV10-1; J gene: TRBJ2-5; D gene: NA; clone size: NA; CDR3 protein: CASSGGHQETQYF; CDR3 DNA: TGCGCCAGCAGCGGGGGTCACCAAGAGACCCAGTACTTC
V gene: TRBV6-5; J gene: TRBJ2-3; D gene: TRBD2; clone size: NA; CDR3 protein: CASMGLQADTQYF; CDR3 DNA: TGTGCCAGCATGGGACTACAAGCCGATACGCAGTATTTT